The table lists the clone carrying this TCR beta chain with a count of one. Looked up from germline, CDR1 is MDHEN and CDR2 is SYDVKM. The germline V and J ends were trimmed by 6 bases and 5 bases, with 20 bases remaining between them. The CDR3 length is 15 residues. The sample belongs to a study of blood T cell repertoires in COVID-19. Measured with immunoSEQ multiplex PCR; TCRdb has only the in-frame clones, and not every one. The data contain 280,000 or so clones, around 85% of them singletons. J is TRBJ2-7 and V is TRBV28, with D possibly TRBD1 on 6 matching bases. This clonotype was obtained from a middle-aged woman who had recovered from COVID-19. Sequenced sample: PBMCs or T cells enriched from blood (not recorded which). Here the CDR3 DNA reads TGTGCCAGCAGCCGACCGGGACGTCAGGGGCACGAGCAGTACTTC. This codes for CASSRPGRQGHEQYF.